These 5 T cell receptor beta chains came from one sample sequenced in a study of regulatory T cells in long-lasting Graves disease. Sample time point: newly diagnosed GD, antithyroid drugs for less than 3 months. Construction of the TCR library relied on RNA isolated from PBMCs. Arm-PCR of CDR3 regions with iRepertoire HTBI primers generated TCR beta libraries. TCRdb re-analysed the multiplex PCR reads in MiXCR, keeping a single row per CDR3 protein. The sample records hundreds of thousands of distinct CDR3 sequences, roughly 14% being singletons. These data were also filed under a second study, of T cells in Graves' hyperthyroidism and ophthalmopathy.

The sequencing here drew on peripheral blood mononuclear cells (PBMCs), taken at new diagnosis, from a patient treated with antithyroid drugs. The receptors come from a man under 40 with Graves disease.

The chain links TRBV19 to TRBJ2-5; the D gene is possibly TRBD1 (5 bases). V lost 3 bases to trimming and J lost 5 bases, with 10 bases between them. The length of the CDR3 is 13 residues. Germline loops: CDR1 LNHDA, CDR2 SQIVND (reference sequence). CDR3: CASSMGLWETQYF. The CDR3 bases are TGTGCCAGTAGTATGGGGCTGTGGGAGACCCAGTACTTC.

This clonotype occurred many times. The J gene is TRBJ2-3, the V gene TRBV3-1; no firm D call. There are 16 residues in the CDR3. The ends were cut back, 0 bases at V and 5 bases at J, with 15 bases in the middle. Per the germline V gene, CDR1 is LGHDT and CDR2 is YNNKEL (reference sequence). The DNA of the CDR3 is TGTGCCAGCAGCCAAGATCGGCTCTCTCGGAGAGATACGCAGTATTTT. It translates to CASSQDRLSRRDTQYF.

There are many counts of this clonotype. The chain joins TRBV12-3 or TRBV12-4 to TRBJ2-3; 12 bases are shared with TRBD2. J gave up 2 bases and V 5 bases, and 8 bases lay outside the gene matches. This CDR3 region has 17 residues. The CDR3 region is CASSPGTSGPSTDTQYF. The DNA for the CDR3 is TGTGCCAGCAGTCCGGGGACTAGCGGGCCTTCCACAGATACGCAGTATTTT.

In this sample, this clonotype turned up a few times. This may be a read error: a much more frequent sequence differs by one nucleotide. V is TRBV11-1 and J is TRBJ2-7; D perhaps matches TRBD2 (7 bases). The CDR3 extends over 16 amino acids. CDR1 SGHAT and CDR2 FQDESV come from the germline V gene (reference sequence). In nucleotides, the CDR3 is TGTGCCAGCAGCTTAGAGCGGGACACTCACTCCTACGAGCGGTACTTC. Amino acids: CASSLERDTHSYERYF.

This clonotype showed up just a few times. This rearrangement joins TRBV7-9 to TRBJ2-7, with D possibly TRBD1 on 5 matching bases. CDR3 size: 15 residues. Per the germline V gene, CDR1 is SEHNR and CDR2 is FQNEAQ (reference sequence). Trimming left V 5 bases short and J 6 bases short, with 20 bases between. In DNA, the CDR3 is TGTGCCAGCAGCCCGCCTATTAGGGGAAAGGGCGAGCAGTACTTC. This codes for CASSPPIRGKGEQYF.